This passage covers 13 T cell receptor beta chains from one sample sequenced in a study of regulatory T cells in long-lasting Graves disease. This sample's time point: persistent/refractory GD, antithyroid drugs over 5 years with positive TRAb. The TCR library was prepared using RNA isolated from PBMCs. The authors built TCR beta libraries using iRepertoire HTBI primers and Arm-PCR of CDR3 regions. In TCRdb, the multiplex PCR reads were re-called with MiXCR into one record per CDR3 protein. The sample lists roughly 450,000 distinct CDR3 sequences; 20% to 25% were seen once. Sequencing used peripheral blood mononuclear cells (PBMCs), obtained when the disease was refractory, from a patient treated with antithyroid drugs. Receptors originate from a female donor with Graves disease.

The J gene is TRBJ2-2, the V gene TRBV20-1, with 7 bases lining up with TRBD2. CDR3 length equals 15 residues. The ends lost 5 bases at V and 2 bases at J; junction bases unmatched: 8. Per the germline V gene, CDR1 is DFQATT and CDR2 is SNEGSKA (reference sequence). The CDR3 sequence is CSALKAGRNTGELFF. The CDR3 DNA sequence: TGCAGTGCTCTTAAAGCGGGGCGAAACACCGGGGAGCTGTTTTTT.

V gene TRBV20-1 combines with J gene TRBJ2-3; possible D gene TRBD2, 5 bases. The CDR3 is 17 amino acids. V was clipped by 0 bases and J by 4 bases, with 20 bases between them. Per the germline V gene, CDR1 is DFQATT and CDR2 is SNEGSKA (reference sequence). The CDR3 nucleotides read TGCAGTGCTAGAGATCTGGGTAGCGCAAGGAGTCCAGATACGCAGTATTTT. As protein: CSARDLGSARSPDTQYF.

This clonotype was detected many times. V usage is TRBV30 and J usage is TRBJ2-7; 12 nucleotides match TRBD2. Unmatched junction bases numbered 5, after V lost 3 bases and J lost 2 bases. The CDR3 loop spans 15 amino acids. Germline values: CDR1 GTSNPN, CDR2 SVGIG (reference sequence). The CDR3 nucleotides read TGTGCCTGGAGAAGACTAGCGGGAGAGACCTACGAGCAGTACTTC. This encodes CAWRRLAGETYEQYF.

This clonotype was observed many times. This chain links TRBV27 with TRBJ2-1, with 12 bases aligning to TRBD2. This CDR3 comprises 15 residues. Trimming removed 3 bases from V and 4 bases from J; junction bases left unmatched: 1. The V gene's germline CDR1 is MNHEY and CDR2 SMNVEV (reference sequence). CDR3 sequence reads: CASSFGLAGYNEQFF. The DNA for the CDR3 is TGTGCCAGCAGTTTCGGACTAGCGGGGTACAATGAGCAGTTCTTC.

This clonotype was counted at least ten times. This chain connects TRBV11-2 to TRBJ1-6; 8 bases fit TRBD1. V was pared by 7 bases and J by 5 bases, with 4 bases of the junction left unmatched. Per germline, CDR1 SGHAT and CDR2 FQNNGV. The CDR3 has 14 amino acids. CDR3 DNA sequence: TGTGCCAGCAAGACGACAGGGGATAATTCACCCCTCCACTTT. Amino acids: CASKTTGDNSPLHF.

The CDR3, as DNA: TGCGCCAGCGGGGGGACGGACAATTCACCCCTCCACTTT. Amino acids: CASGGTDNSPLHF. The V gene is TRBV5-1, the J gene TRBJ1-6; weak D call: TRBD1 (5 bases). CDR1 is SGHRS, CDR2 YFSETQ, per germline. This CDR3 has 13 amino acids. Between the trimmed V and J ends, which lost 7 bases and 7 bases, there was a span of 12 bases.

The chain employs TRBV20-1 and TRBJ1-2; the match to TRBD1 covers 8 bases. CDR3 length: 13 amino acids. V lost 0 bases to trimming and J lost 7 bases; unmatched junction nucleotides: 4. The germline gives CDR1 DFQATT, CDR2 SNEGSKA (reference sequence). The CDR3 sequence: CSARDLTGAGYTF. The CDR3 bases are TGCAGTGCTAGAGATTTGACAGGGGCTGGCTACACCTTC.

This clonotype appeared many times. This chain uses TRBV28 with TRBJ2-4; a weak D match, TRBD1 (6 bases). The V end was cut by 5 bases, the J end by 0 bases, with 14 bases between. Germline V lookup: CDR1 MDHEN, CDR2 SYDVKM. The CDR3 is made up of 16 amino acids. CDR3 region: CASSPTGFLAKNIQYF. The CDR3 coding sequence is TGTGCCAGCAGTCCTACAGGGTTTCTAGCCAAAAACATTCAGTACTTC.

A word on this clonotype: Lacking the conserved final phenylalanine or tryptophan, this CDR3 likely reflects a read error. Because the CDR3's place on the DNA is in doubt, the DNA is left out and the CDR3 is given as listed by TCRdb. Here the CDR3 reads CAWFNNEGGS. The chain employs TRBV30 and TRBJ1-5. The germline V gene has CDR1 GTSNPN and CDR2 SVGIG (reference sequence). The length of the CDR3 is 10 amino acids, counting both ends.

The chain is built from TRBV12-3 or TRBV12-4 and TRBJ2-7, with D possibly being TRBD1 (6 bases). V shed 2 bases and J shed 5 bases, with 16 bases lying between them. This CDR3 is 15 amino acids long. CDR3 sequence (DNA): TGTGCCAGCAGTTTACAGGGGCGGCTGGCCCACGAGCAGTACTTC. Residues: CASSLQGRLAHEQYF.

The chain couples TRBV7-2 to TRBJ1-1; the D gene is possibly TRBD1 (5 bases). The V gene lost 0 bases and the J gene lost 8 bases, with 16 bases spanning the gap. The CDR3 consists of 15 residues. CDR1 and CDR2 (germline): SGHTA, FQGNSA. CDR3 sequence (DNA): TGTGCCAGCAGCTTAGCCAGTTCAGGGTTCTTGGAAGCTTTCTTT. Its protein product is CASSLASSGFLEAFF.

This clonotype was seen at least ten times. The V call is TRBV27, the J call TRBJ1-2, with D possibly matching TRBD1 (5 bases). This CDR3 spans 15 amino acids. Between the trimmed V and J ends, which lost 0 bases and 4 bases, there was a span of 12 bases. Germline CDR1 reads MNHEY; CDR2 reads SMNVEV (reference sequence). The CDR3 bases are TGTGCCAGCAGTTTATCGATGGGGGAGGCCTATGGCTACACCTTC. Its protein product is CASSLSMGEAYGYTF.

The V gene is TRBV14, the J gene TRBJ2-7; 7 bases are a match to TRBD1. Germline CDR1 SGHDN, CDR2 FVKESK. V was clipped by 1 base and J by 3 bases; unmatched bases: 6. CDR3 length equals 15 residues. The CDR3 DNA sequence: TGTGCCAGCAGCCAAGTGGACAGGCGAAACTACGAGCAGTACTTC. It encodes CASSQVDRRNYEQYF.